This is a list of T cell receptor beta chains from one sample in a study of blood T cell repertoires in COVID-19. Clones were read by immunoSEQ multiplex PCR, and TCRdb kept only the in-frame ones, dropping some. The sample has around 150,000 clones, approximately 85% seen once; the top ten hold 11%. Sequencing input: peripheral blood. Every receptor here comes from a man aged 55-75 years with active or convalescent COVID-19. Each CDR3 is given with its conserved first and last residue. The D gene is left open where the match is weak. Clone size is shown for a subset of rows, as once, few, many or a class of expanded clone.

CASSLEGQKNEKLFF | TGCGCCAGCAGCTTGGAGGGACAGAAAAATGAAAAACTGTTTTTT | 15 | TRBJ1-4 | TRBV5-1 | TRBD1 | -
CASSPLVRGSAVVQYF | TGTGCCAGCAGCCCCCTGGTTAGGGGCTCAGCCGTAGTTCAGTACTTC | 16 | TRBJ2-4 | TRBV4-2 | - | -
CASSLVVTETQYF | TGCGCCAGCAGCTTGGTGGTCACCGAGACGCAGTATTTT | 13 | TRBJ2-3 | TRBV5-1 | - | -
CASSYSGTVYEKLFF | TGTGCCAGCAGTTACTCCGGGACAGTGTATGAAAAACTGTTTTTT | 15 | TRBJ1-4 | TRBV6-5 | TRBD1 | -
CASSYGQGWNQPQHF | TGTGCCAGCAGTTACGGGCAGGGATGGAATCAGCCCCAGCATTTT | 15 | TRBJ1-5 | TRBV6-6 | - | -
CASMVREKTQYF | TGTGCCAGCATGGTGCGGGAAAAGACCCAGTACTTC | 12 | TRBJ2-5 | TRBV6-6 | - | -
CATSARAGAWNEQFF | TGTGCCACCAGTGCCCGGGCAGGGGCGTGGAATGAGCAGTTCTTC | 15 | TRBJ2-1 | TRBV24-1 | - | -
CATGGTANTGELFF | TGTGCCACCGGAGGGACCGCAAACACCGGGGAGCTGTTTTTT | 14 | TRBJ2-2 | TRBV24-1 | - | few
CASSVLSGANVLTF | TGTGCCAGCAGCGTTCTCTCTGGGGCCAACGTCCTGACTTTC | 14 | TRBJ2-6 | TRBV7-9 | - | -
CASSQQGRHSPLHF | TGTGCCAGCAGCCAGCAGGGTCGGCATTCACCCCTCCACTTT | 14 | TRBJ1-6 | TRBV14 | - | -
CASSPGQATGELFF | TGTGCCAGCAGTCCTGGACAAGCCACCGGGGAGCTGTTTTTT | 14 | TRBJ2-2 | TRBV6-5 | - | once
CASSQTRGLAGGIQETQYF | TGTGCCAGCAGCCAGACCAGAGGGTTAGCGGGGGGGATCCAAGAGACCCAGTACTTC | 19 | TRBJ2-5 | TRBV3-1/TRBV3-2 | TRBD2 | -
CASSPTGKVGYTF | TGCGCCAGCAGCCCTACAGGGAAAGTAGGCTACACCTTC | 13 | TRBJ1-2 | TRBV5-1 | - | -
CASSLAGGLAADTQYF | TGCGCCAGCAGCTTGGCCGGGGGACTAGCGGCAGATACGCAGTATTTT | 16 | TRBJ2-3 | TRBV5-1 | TRBD2 | -
CSASSGQGLWAFF | TGCAGTGCTAGTTCGGGACAGGGTCTGTGGGCTTTCTTT | 13 | TRBJ1-1 | TRBV20-1 | TRBD1 | -
CASSVGLISGNTIYF | TGTGCCAGCAGCGTAGGACTAATCTCTGGAAACACCATATATTTT | 15 | TRBJ1-3 | TRBV9 | - | -
CASSLMGSGSSDTQYF | TGCGCCAGCAGCTTGATGGGTAGCGGGAGCTCTGATACGCAGTATTTT | 16 | TRBJ2-3 | TRBV5-1 | TRBD2 | -
CASSSGTSGGASQETQYF | TGCGCCAGCAGCTCCGGGACTAGCGGGGGGGCTTCCCAAGAGACCCAGTACTTC | 18 | TRBJ2-5 | TRBV5-1 | TRBD2 | -
CASSLDARAETQYF | TGCGCCAGCAGCTTGGATGCCAGGGCGGAGACCCAGTACTTC | 14 | TRBJ2-5 | TRBV5-1 | - | -
CASNRQTNSGNTIYF | TGTGCCAGCAACCGGCAGACAAACTCTGGAAACACCATATATTTT | 15 | TRBJ1-3 | TRBV6-5 | - | -
CAISGPAARGETQYF | TGTGCCATCAGTGGCCCCGCCGCCCGGGGGGAGACCCAGTACTTC | 15 | TRBJ2-5 | TRBV10-3 | - | -
CAISGSNEGQGRGDEQYF | TGTGCCATCAGTGGGAGTAACGAGGGACAGGGGAGAGGCGACGAGCAGTACTTC | 18 | TRBJ2-7 | TRBV10-3 | TRBD1 | few
CASSTGLRAPNEKLFF | TGTGCCAGTAGTACAGGGTTAAGGGCCCCCAATGAAAAACTGTTTTTT | 16 | TRBJ1-4 | TRBV19 | - | -
CASSEMGHWDTEAFF | TGTGCCAGCAGTGAAATGGGACACTGGGACACTGAAGCTTTCTTT | 15 | TRBJ1-1 | TRBV27 | - | many
CASSLGTGDIYEQYF | TGTGCCAGCAGCTTGGGGACAGGGGATATCTACGAGCAGTACTTC | 15 | TRBJ2-7 | TRBV5-4 | TRBD1 | -
CASSRASGAYNEQFF | TGTGCCAGCAGCCGGGCGAGCGGGGCCTACAATGAGCAGTTCTTC | 15 | TRBJ2-1 | TRBV6-5 | TRBD2 | -
CASSPTSSSGGEQYF | TGTGCCAGCAGTCCTACTAGCTCTTCCGGGGGCGAGCAGTACTTC | 15 | TRBJ2-7 | TRBV28 | - | -
CASKRTDSYEQYF | TGTGCCAGCAAGCGGACAGACTCCTACGAGCAGTACTTC | 13 | TRBJ2-7 | TRBV6-6 | - | -
CASSPNGGENEKLFF | TGTGCCAGCTCACCGAACGGGGGGGAGAATGAAAAACTGTTTTTT | 15 | TRBJ1-4 | TRBV18 | - | few
CASRGLAGEGQYF | TGTGCCAGCAGGGGACTAGCGGGAGAAGGGCAGTATTTT | 13 | TRBJ2-3 | TRBV25-1 | TRBD2 | -
CASSLEDRGLQETQYF | TGTGCTAGCAGCTTAGAGGACAGAGGCCTGCAAGAGACCCAGTACTTC | 16 | TRBJ2-5 | TRBV7-7 | - | few
CASSPQGKGEKLFF | TGTGCCAGCAGTCCACAGGGGAAGGGTGAAAAACTGTTTTTT | 14 | TRBJ1-4 | TRBV12-1 | - | -
CASSQDRGRETQYF | TGTGCCAGCAGTCAGGACAGGGGGCGAGAGACCCAGTACTTC | 14 | TRBJ2-5 | TRBV6-2/TRBV6-3 | TRBD1 | -
CASSQEDRDNTEAFF | TGCGCCAGCAGCCAAGAAGACAGGGACAACACTGAAGCTTTCTTT | 15 | TRBJ1-1 | TRBV4-1 | TRBD1 | -
CASIAGVGETQYF | TGTGCCAGCATAGCGGGGGTTGGAGAGACCCAGTACTTC | 13 | TRBJ2-5 | TRBV6-5 | TRBD2 | -
CASRQGSNSPLHF | TGTGCCAGCAGGCAGGGTAGCAATTCACCCCTCCACTTT | 13 | TRBJ1-6 | TRBV2 | - | few
CASRTPNTGELFF | TGTGCCAGCAGGACACCGAACACCGGGGAGCTGTTTTTT | 13 | TRBJ2-2 | TRBV6-5 | - | once
CASSVTGSRRSGANVLTF | TGTGCCAGCAGCGTAACAGGGAGCCGAAGGTCTGGGGCCAACGTCCTGACTTTC | 18 | TRBJ2-6 | TRBV5-8 | - | -
CASSGTGGEVYGYTF | TGTGCCAGCAGCGGGACAGGGGGCGAGGTTTATGGCTACACCTTC | 15 | TRBJ1-2 | TRBV5-5 | TRBD1 | -
CASSGTSGMSTDTQYF | TGCGCCAGCAGTGGGACTAGCGGGATGAGCACAGATACGCAGTATTTT | 16 | TRBJ2-3 | TRBV10-1 | TRBD2 | -
CASNQGNYNSPLHF | TGTGCCAGTAACCAGGGGAACTATAATTCACCCCTCCACTTT | 14 | TRBJ1-6 | TRBV19 | - | once
CASSLGRGNSPLHF | TGCGCCAGCAGCTTGGGCAGGGGGAATTCACCCCTCCACTTT | 14 | TRBJ1-6 | TRBV5-1 | TRBD1 | -
CATSTQGAGNEKLFF | TGTGCCACCAGCACACAGGGGGCTGGTAATGAAAAACTGTTTTTT | 15 | TRBJ1-4 | TRBV15 | TRBD1 | -
CATSRIRQDYNEQFF | TGTGCCACCAGCAGGATACGACAGGACTACAATGAGCAGTTCTTC | 15 | TRBJ2-1 | TRBV15 | - | -
CASTPGTSGNNEQFF | TGTGCCAGCACCCCGGGGACTAGCGGCAACAATGAGCAGTTCTTC | 15 | TRBJ2-1 | TRBV6-5 | TRBD2 | -
CASILGAGTDTQYF | TGTGCCAGCATCCTAGGGGCGGGCACAGATACGCAGTATTTT | 14 | TRBJ2-3 | TRBV7-9 | - | -
CASRPDRTPNYGYTF | TGTGCCAGCAGGCCGGACAGGACGCCTAACTATGGCTACACCTTC | 15 | TRBJ1-2 | TRBV6-5 | TRBD1 | -
CASSQDLTDPNYTF | TGTGCCAGCAGCCAAGATTTGACAGACCCCAACTACACCTTC | 14 | TRBJ1-2 | TRBV3-1/TRBV3-2 | - | few
CASSENSYEQYF | TGCGCCAGCAGCGAGAACTCCTACGAGCAGTACTTC | 12 | TRBJ2-7 | TRBV5-1 | - | -
CASSETGTTNEKLFF | TGTGCCAGCAGCGAAACCGGGACAACAAATGAAAAACTGTTTTTT | 15 | TRBJ1-4 | TRBV5-6 | - | few
CASSRAEQYF | TGTGCCAGCTCACGAGCCGAGCAGTACTTC | 10 | TRBJ2-7 | TRBV18 | - | -
CASSSGRRIQETQYF | TGTGCTAGCAGCTCAGGACGGAGGATACAAGAGACCCAGTACTTC | 15 | TRBJ2-5 | TRBV7-7 | - | -
CASRPDNSGNTIYF | TGTGCCAGCAGGCCCGACAACTCTGGAAACACCATATATTTT | 14 | TRBJ1-3 | TRBV6-5 | - | -
CASSLDSLSGNTIYF | TGTGCCAGCAGCTTGGACAGTCTCTCTGGAAACACCATATATTTT | 15 | TRBJ1-3 | TRBV5-4 | - | -